This T cell receptor (beta chain) came from a study of blood T cells in healthy people across ages (dated by TCRdb to between 2014 and 2017). For context, the study as a whole: In model experiments, template switching captured about one uniquely barcoded TCR beta cDNA molecule for every two T cells. For two donors (one aged 18 to 30 and one aged 80 or older), the study analyzed two additional independent replicas of 1 million unique cDNA reads from the same blood draw. The donors were split into four age groups: young (average 16 years), middle-aged (39), aged (over 55) and long-lived (roughly 88). To avoid experimental bias, donors of different ages were distributed randomly across sequencing lanes. Age-related changes in TCR beta repertoire diversity were measured in the study by deep sequencing normalized with unique cDNA molecular identifiers. The investigation overall reported the following: Because the CMV infection status of the donors was unknown, age-related changes in expanded clonotypes may potentially have been confounded. Total diversity estimates from one million sequenced T cells were considered lower bounds and underestimates. Observed TCR beta diversity per million T cells fell roughly linearly with age, and a significant reduction was already apparent by age around 40. Compared with the aged group, more naive CD4+ T cells, fewer expanded clones and increased TCR diversity were shown by the long-lived group, suggesting age selection. The percentage of naive T cells measured by flow cytometry correlated strongly with observed TCR beta diversity. Bulk unsorted PBMC profiling prevented conclusive comparison of naive and antigen-experienced compartments.

Library preparation was by 5' RACE. The data were produced on an Illumina HiSeq 2500. A second roughly 7 to 12 cycle PCR used a sample-barcoded 5' primer and a J-beta primer mix. A template-switch 5' adaptor carrying 12 random nucleotides introduced a unique molecular identifier onto each TCR beta cDNA molecule. At least 3 million CDR3-containing paired-end reads were obtained from each sample. First-strand cDNA synthesis was performed from all RNA using the Mint cDNA synthesis kit, with priming by a TRBC-specific oligonucleotide. After uracil-DNA glycosylase treatment, a first 18-cycle PCR used universal primers M1SS and BC2_uni_R on all cDNA. In the paper's pipeline: Each sample was normalized by randomly selecting 1 million high-quality reads, each carrying a distinct molecular identifier. Reads with shared molecular identifiers were discarded instead of being binned into consensus sequences. CDR3 identification, clonotype clustering and error correction used MiTCR with a Q25 quality threshold and the strictest error-elimination algorithm. A nonparametric unseen species model with Euler transformation was used to estimate lower-bound total TCR beta diversity. In TCRdb, the public reads were trimmed at Q25 with fastp and aligned with MiXCR, with productive beta chains retained. Each entry is one CDR3 protein sequence, shown with its most common DNA and genes. The V and J calls and clone size are TCRdb's, not the authors'. The sample table contains approximately 670,000 distinct CDR3 sequences; only one count was recorded for about 43% of them. The ten largest clones represent around 30% of the sample.

CDR3 length: 14 amino acids, cysteine to phenylalanine. The CDR3 DNA has 42 bases and is translated from base 1. CDR1 and CDR2, per the germline V gene, are WSHSY and SAAADI. Remarks on this clonotype: Its specific antigen is unknown. Base quality data are lacking; no much larger clone is found one base away.

Systemically healthy Caucasian individuals from Russia, 35 to 40 in total and aged roughly 6 to 95 years, were included as donors. Each donor gave ten milliliters of peripheral blood, collected into EDTA-treated Vacutainer tubes. Ficoll-Paque density-gradient centrifugation was used to isolate PBMCs, with at least 7 million obtained per sample. Trizol reagent was used to extract total RNA from the PBMCs, yielding at least 6 micrograms per sample. The percentages of naive CD45RAhigh/CD27high T cells were determined by flow cytometry on a PBMC aliquot from every donor. The chain is encoded by TRBV10-2 joined to TRBJ2-4; TRBD2 fits 9 bases in the junction. Gene TRBJ2-7 matches the end of the DNA better, so the J call may be wrong. Sequencing was carried out using blood. The source is a man aged 80 or over in good health. This receptor carries the CDR3 CASSFKREEAEQYF. Read as DNA, the sequence is TGCGCCAGCAGTTTCAAGCGGGAGGAGGCCGAGCAGTACTTC.